A single T cell receptor (beta chain) is shown here with its context. Its antigen remains unknown. The TCR beta cDNA libraries carried unique molecular identifiers. TCRdb itself ran the PCR reads through MiXCR, one entry per CDR3 protein. Of approximately 660,000 distinct CDR3 sequences in the sample, about 60% were seen once. This sample is part of a study of post-analysis software for immune sequencing data. Study-wide results and caveats: Analysis by F measure revealed that same-batch samples clustered strongly together.

Sequencing input: blood. The sequence was obtained from a girl aged 2-10 years with multiple sclerosis.

Here the CDR3 reads CASSSVGQDSEAFF. The CDR3 DNA reads as TGCGCCAGCAGCTCAGTAGGACAGGACTCTGAAGCTTTCTTT. This chain uses TRBV5-1 with TRBJ1-1, with TRBD1 matching over 7 bases. The germline CDR1 and CDR2 sequences are SGHRS and YFSETQ. With V trimmed by 3 bases and J by 6 bases, 8 bases remained unmatched. There are 14 residues in the CDR3.